This is a list of T cell receptor beta chains from one sample in a study of T cells in tumors after PD-1 blockade. Profiling relied on immunoSEQ multiplex PCR, and the TCRdb table lists in-frame clones only, not all of them. The sample consists of approximately 9,300 clones, approximately 70% of them appearing once. The sample consisted of tumor tissue, taken after anti-PD-1 treatment. The source is a human donor with basal cell carcinoma. CDR3s include the opening cysteine and the closing phenylalanine or tryptophan. A D gene is named only where the DNA matches it firmly. Clone size is given for some rows only: seen once, a few or many times, or a class if the clone is expanded.

D gene	V gene	clone size	J gene	CDR3 protein	CDR3 DNA
-	TRBV9	-	TRBJ1-1	CASSVGANTEAFF	TGTGCCAGCAGCGTAGGGGCGAACACTGAAGCTTTCTTT
TRBD2	TRBV28	-	TRBJ2-1	CASAGVGAGTYNEQFF	TGTGCCAGCGCGGGTGTAGGAGCGGGAACCTACAATGAGCAGTTCTTC
TRBD1	TRBV24-1	medium-sized	TRBJ1-2	CATSEDRGLKKGYTF	TGTGCCACCAGTGAGGACAGGGGGCTCAAAAAAGGCTACACCTTC
TRBD1	TRBV5-1	-	TRBJ1-6	CASSPRRQGADSPLHF	TGCGCCAGCAGCCCGAGGAGGCAGGGGGCGGATTCACCCCTCCACTTT
-	TRBV6-5	few	TRBJ2-1	CASSYGGANNEQFF	TGTGCCAGCAGTTACGGGGGGGCTAACAATGAGCAGTTCTTC
-	TRBV24-1	-	TRBJ2-5	CATSRQIQETQYF	TGTGCCACCAGTAGGCAGATCCAAGAGACCCAGTACTTC
-	TRBV27	-	TRBJ2-1	CASTERKRGNEQFF	TGTGCCAGCACAGAGCGGAAGAGGGGCAATGAGCAGTTCTTC
-	TRBV19	-	TRBJ2-1	CASRYWEKQFF	TGTGCCAGTAGGTACTGGGAAAAGCAGTTCTTC
TRBD1	TRBV5-1	few	TRBJ1-1	CASSESPTGVNTEAFF	TGCGCCAGCAGCGAAAGCCCTACAGGGGTGAACACTGAAGCTTTCTTT
TRBD1	TRBV19	-	TRBJ2-1	CASSTTGGDANEQFF	TGTGCCAGTAGTACGACAGGGGGCGACGCGAATGAGCAGTTCTTC
-	TRBV28	-	TRBJ1-1	CASSIWGEMNTEAFF	TGTGCCAGCAGTATCTGGGGGGAGATGAACACTGAAGCTTTCTTT
-	TRBV5-1	few	TRBJ2-1	CASSLALGTPYNEQFF	TGCGCCAGCAGCTTGGCACTTGGGACACCCTACAATGAGCAGTTCTTC
-	TRBV19	once	TRBJ1-5	CASQYAREGGQPQHF	TGTGCCAGCCAATACGCCAGGGAGGGCGGTCAGCCCCAGCATTTT
TRBD2	TRBV7-2	once	TRBJ2-4	CASSLQLAGAAGKNIQYF	TGTGCCAGCAGCCTACAACTAGCGGGGGCTGCGGGCAAAAACATTCAGTACTTC
-	TRBV11-3	-	TRBJ2-2	CASSLRSEDTGELFF	TGTGCCAGCAGCTTGCGTAGCGAAGACACCGGGGAGCTGTTTTTT
-	TRBV7-9	-	TRBJ2-2	CALPRALAFTGELFF	TGTGCCTTACCGAGGGCCTTAGCCTTCACCGGGGAGCTGTTTTTT
-	TRBV27	-	TRBJ1-5	CASSLYPHNQPQHF	TGTGCCAGCAGTTTATATCCCCATAATCAGCCCCAGCATTTT
TRBD1	TRBV5-1	-	TRBJ1-5	CASSLSGGNNQPQHF	TGCGCCAGCAGCTTATCAGGGGGGAACAATCAGCCCCAGCATTTT
TRBD2	TRBV7-8	-	TRBJ2-2	CASSSGLAGVDGELFF	TGTGCCAGCAGCTCGGGACTAGCGGGAGTCGACGGGGAGCTGTTTTTT
-	TRBV24-1	-	TRBJ1-1	CATSTGLGGYTEAFF	TGTGCCACCAGCACGGGCCTGGGAGGATATACTGAAGCTTTCTTT
-	TRBV2	-	TRBJ1-2	CASSSVGSRSNYGYTF	TGTGCCAGCAGTTCGGTAGGGTCACGTTCTAACTATGGCTACACCTTC
TRBD2	TRBV5-1	-	TRBJ2-1	CASSWTSGGRATDEQFF	TGCGCCAGCAGCTGGACTAGCGGGGGCCGCGCGACGGATGAGCAGTTCTTC
-	TRBV19	-	TRBJ1-2	CASSVWGLNYGYTF	TGTGCCAGTAGTGTTTGGGGGCTTAACTATGGCTACACCTTC
TRBD2	TRBV2	-	TRBJ2-2	CASLAWAGGPNGELFF	TGTGCCAGCCTCGCTTGGGCGGGAGGGCCAAACGGGGAGCTGTTTTTT
-	TRBV6-2/TRBV6-3	-	TRBJ2-7	CASSSRQSSYEQYF	TGTGCCAGCAGTTCCCGACAGAGCTCCTACGAGCAGTACTTC
TRBD1	TRBV6-5	-	TRBJ1-5	CAGGQASNQPQHF	TGTGCTGGTGGACAGGCTAGCAATCAGCCCCAGCATTTT
-	TRBV6-1	few	TRBJ2-7	CASSEQDSQTYEQYF	TGTGCCAGCAGTGAACAGGACAGCCAGACCTACGAGCAGTACTTC
-	TRBV4-3	-	TRBJ2-1	CASSQDSRIDEQFF	TGCGCCAGCAGCCAAGATTCGAGGATTGATGAGCAGTTCTTC
-	TRBV7-9	-	TRBJ1-3	CASSTSATGNTIYF	TGTGCCAGCTCAACATCGGCTACTGGAAACACCATATATTTT
TRBD1	TRBV6-5	-	TRBJ2-7	CASRKGQVNEQYF	TGTGCCAGCAGAAAAGGACAGGTCAACGAGCAGTACTTC
-	TRBV6-6	-	TRBJ2-1	CASSYMDGNEQFF	TGTGCCAGCAGTTACATGGACGGCAATGAGCAGTTCTTC
-	TRBV21-1	-	TRBJ1-4	CASSKVNGNRGQGEKLFF	TGTGCCAGCAGCAAAGTTAATGGGAACAGGGGGCAAGGCGAAAAACTGTTTTTT
-	TRBV1	-	TRBJ1-5	CTSRSGGSQPQHF	TGCACCAGCAGATCGGGGGGCTCTCAGCCCCAGCATTTT
TRBD2	TRBV28	-	TRBJ2-3	CASSPGLAGEADTQYF	TGTGCCAGCAGCCCGGGACTAGCGGGAGAAGCAGATACGCAGTATTTT
-	TRBV11-3	-	TRBJ2-1	CASSLVPGGSEQFF	TGTGCCAGCAGCTTAGTGCCGGGGGGCAGTGAGCAGTTCTTC
TRBD1	TRBV24-1	few	TRBJ2-1	CATSESGGMWPNEQFF	TGTGCCACCAGTGAGTCAGGGGGCATGTGGCCTAATGAGCAGTTCTTC
-	TRBV29-1	-	TRBJ2-5	CSVVRETQYF	TGCAGCGTTGTGCGAGAGACCCAGTACTTC
-	TRBV4-3	-	TRBJ1-6	CASSQEGGHNNSPLHF	TGCGCCAGCAGCCAAGAAGGGGGACACAACAATTCACCCCTCCACTTT
TRBD1	TRBV10-3	-	TRBJ2-3	CAISLTGGKDTQYF	TGTGCCATCAGCTTGACAGGGGGCAAGGATACGCAGTATTTT
TRBD2	TRBV5-6	-	TRBJ2-7	CASSLWTSGGYEQYF	TGTGCCAGCAGCCTATGGACTAGCGGGGGCTACGAGCAGTACTTC
-	TRBV19	-	TRBJ2-2	CASSIDHGGTGELFF	TGTGCCAGTAGTATAGATCACGGCGGTACCGGGGAGCTGTTTTTT
TRBD1	TRBV11-3	-	TRBJ1-2	CASSPSSLTGGPHGYTF	TGTGCCAGCAGCCCTTCCTCTTTGACAGGGGGTCCCCATGGCTACACCTTC
TRBD1	TRBV4-3	few	TRBJ2-1	CASSPSTGGTYNEQFF	TGCGCCAGCAGCCCGTCGACAGGGGGCACCTACAATGAGCAGTTCTTC
TRBD2	TRBV10-1	-	TRBJ2-4	CASSESTGGGKNIQYF	TGCGCCAGCAGTGAGTCTACGGGGGGAGGCAAAAACATTCAGTACTTC
-	TRBV18	-	TRBJ2-7	CASSLSGSVYEQYF	TGTGCCAGCTCACTATCCGGCAGTGTCTACGAGCAGTACTTC